Described below is a single TCR beta chain sequence and its context. It lacks a known antigen. No base-level quality is on record; no much larger clone is a single base apart. Libraries were prepared through 5' RACE. Instrument used: Illumina HiSeq 2000. A universal primer binding site was introduced by template switching, and a unique molecular identifier was present in the final cDNA, enabling accurate counting of TCR cDNA molecules. Specific primers in the conserved constant-segment region were used to synthesize first-strand cDNA for TCR alpha and beta chains. Each cDNA library was double barcoded, with a SMART-Mk sample barcode plus Illumina barcodes, to control for contamination. TruSeq adapter sequences and Illumina sample barcodes were added in two successive PCR steps. Sequencing of the TCR alpha and beta cDNA libraries was done on the Illumina HiSeq platform using custom primers. As for how the authors treated the data: MiGEC was used to process raw reads and extract unique molecular identifiers, and MiXCR was used to find CDR3 positions. For each individual, recombination models were inferred using an EM algorithm with the repgenHMM and IGoR tools. Shared clonotype analysis was performed with the tcR package in R, normalizing sharing by the product of cloneset sizes. Out-of-frame nonproductive sequences were analyzed to study raw recombination free of thymic and clonal selection effects. TCRdb applied fastp at Q25 and MiXCR to the public reads, then kept only in-frame beta chains. Rows merge per CDR3 protein into single entries with the most common DNA and genes. The V and J calls and clone size are TCRdb's, not the authors'. Across this sample there are about 250,000 distinct CDR3 sequences, with over 12% seen only once. 8.5% to 10% of the sample lies in the top ten.

Trimmed from V: 11 bases; trimmed from J: 4 bases; junction bases lacking a gene match: 7. The CDR3 holds 14 amino acids from the cysteine to the phenylalanine. Here the CDR3 DNA is all that survives: 42 bases in frame from base 1. These data belong to a study of identical twins (TCRdb year 2016). A note on the overall study: TCR alpha and beta repertoires from monozygotic twins, unrelated adults of various ages and cord blood were deep-sequenced to test whether fetal clonotypes persist. Replicate twin experiments were performed at different times using different library preparation protocols to rule out contamination. Beyond this particular receptor, the publication reports: In beta out-of-frame sequences, excess twin sharing was weaker, because having fewer shared sequences lowered the signal-to-noise ratio. Invariant T cells such as MAIT and iNKT could partly confound zero-insertion analyses, though diverse VJ usage argued against this for most clonotypes. Fewer insertions were carried by abundant cord blood beta clonotypes, a similar but weaker trend appeared in young adult naive repertoires, and no such trend appeared in memory repertoires. Recombination models systematically underestimated out-of-frame TCR alpha sharing in monozygotic twins but agreed with sharing between unrelated individuals. Because the same donors could not be followed over many years, the conclusions depended on cross-sectional statistical analysis. Compared with coincidental sharing between unrelated individuals, out-of-frame TCR alpha sequences shared between twins had an excess of sequences with low generation probability.

Every donor in the study was a healthy Caucasian. Miltenyi CD45RO+ enrichment and human naive T-cell isolation kits were used to isolate memory (CD45RO+) and naive T cells from PBMC. Input material: memory (CD45RO+) T cells sorted from blood. The cell subset or site tag for this specimen amounts to: CD45RO+ enriched T cells. This TCR came from a woman in her late teens or twenties in good health. The chain is encoded by TRBV12-3 or TRBV12-4 joined to TRBJ2-5; 13 middle bases align to TRBD2. The sequence in DNA is TGTGCCTGTCACAGACTAGCGGGAGGAGAGACCCAGTACTTC. It codes for CACHRLAGGETQYF.